The 9 T cell receptor beta chains in this list originate from one sample, sequenced in a study of response to subunit inactivated influenza vaccine. Using its own MiXCR run on the RT-PCR reads, TCRdb lists one record per CDR3 protein. This table has hundreds of thousands of distinct CDR3 sequences, approximately 14% appearing once. The material sequenced was PBMCs from blood, taken less than 13 days after vaccination. The receptors derive from a man between 45 and 60 years old who received an inactivated influenza vaccine.

This clonotype was picked up a small number of times. J is TRBJ2-1 and V is TRBV12-3 or TRBV12-4, with TRBD1 identical over 8 bases. The junction had 4 bases not matched to a gene; V was cut back by 1 base and J by 5 bases. The CDR3 has 15 amino acids. The CDR3 is CASSLGTGPHNEQFF. CDR3 nucleotide sequence: TGTGCCAGCAGTTTAGGGACAGGGCCCCACAATGAGCAGTTCTTC.

J is TRBJ1-2 and V is TRBV12-3 or TRBV12-4; D not certain. V was trimmed by 1 base and J by 8 bases, leaving 14 bases between them. The CDR3 contains 14 residues. CDR3 nucleotides: TGTGCCAGCAGTTTAGAAGGGTGGAGCGGAGGCTACACCTTC. This sequence encodes CASSLEGWSGGYTF.

This clonotype was recorded a few times. The J gene is TRBJ2-4, the V gene TRBV14; 8 bases align to TRBD1. V lost 4 bases, J lost 7 bases, and 9 bases stayed unmatched. This CDR3 has 15 residues. CDR1 SGHDN and CDR2 FVKESK come from the germline V gene. The CDR3 region has the DNA TGTGCCAGCAGCCGCACCGGGAACAGGGGGAACATTCAGTACTTC. This codes for CASSRTGNRGNIQYF.

The chain uses TRBV24-1 and TRBJ2-1, with D perhaps TRBD2 (5 bases). The V gene's germline CDR1 is KGHDR and CDR2 SFDVKD. The CDR3 length is 15 residues. Trimming pared 5 bases from V and 5 bases from J, leaving 15 bases between. CDR3 amino acids: CATSGVGSNDNEQFF. The CDR3, as DNA: TGTGCCACCAGTGGTGTAGGGAGTAATGACAATGAGCAGTTCTTC.

The gene calls are TRBV6-4 and TRBJ2-1; D remains ambiguous. In germline, CDR1 is MRHNA, CDR2 SNTAGT. V dropped 6 bases and J dropped 6 bases, with 18 bases sitting between them. This CDR3 spans 15 amino acids. The CDR3 loop is CASRLDPHLINEQFF. DNA for the CDR3: TGTGCCAGCAGACTGGACCCTCACCTGATCAATGAGCAGTTCTTC.

This clonotype appeared a few times. V and J are TRBV7-2 and TRBJ1-6, with a weak D call TRBD1 (5 bases). Germline V lookup: CDR1 SGHTA, CDR2 FQGNSA. V dropped 4 bases and J dropped 6 bases, with 10 bases sitting between them. This CDR3 spans 14 amino acids. DNA for the CDR3: TGTGCCAGCAGCTGGGGAGGGGCTAATTCACCCCTCCACTTT. Translation gives CASSWGGANSPLHF.

A few counts support this clonotype. The chain joins TRBV5-6 to TRBJ1-5; D unresolved. The CDR3 has 16 amino acids. V was shortened by 4 bases and J by 1 base, with 15 bases between the two germline ends. Per germline, CDR1 SGHDT and CDR2 YYEEEE. CDR3 nucleotide sequence: TGTGCCAGCAGCCTCTGGGGAGGAGGGAGCAATCAGCCCCAGCATTTT. Encoded protein: CASSLWGGGSNQPQHF. The full variable domain, its missing parts supplied by reference TRBV5-6 and TRBJ1-5, is DAGVTQSPTHLIKTRGQQVTLRCSPKSGHDTVSWYQQALGQGPQFIFQYYEEEERQRGNFPDRFSGHQFPNYSSELNVNALLLGDSALYLCASSLWGGGSNQPQHFGDGTRLSIL.

This clonotype was observed many times. The J gene is TRBJ2-1, the V gene TRBV5-1; D remains unclear. The CDR3 runs 15 residues. Germline V gene data show CDR1 as SGHRS and CDR2 as YFSETQ. The V gene lost 5 bases and the J gene lost 0 bases, with 12 bases spanning the gap. The CDR3 reads CASRALADSYNEQFF. For the CDR3, the DNA is TGCGCCAGCAGGGCCCTGGCCGACTCCTACAATGAGCAGTTCTTC.

This clonotype occurred a few times. The chain recombines TRBV4-3 with TRBJ2-1; D might be TRBD2 (5 bases). This CDR3 region has 14 residues. Trimming removed 1 base at V and 9 bases at J, with 13 bases between. Looked up from germline, CDR1 is LGHNA and CDR2 is YSLEER. Here the CDR3 reads CASSQGPTAGEQFF. The CDR3 DNA is TGCGCCAGCAGCCAAGGGCCCACCGCGGGTGAGCAGTTCTTC.